The clone carrying this T cell receptor (beta chain) was detected only a few times. Study processing details: For nucleated cells, counts were estimated from reference gene primer amplification. Sequenced by immunoSEQ multiplex PCR; TCRdb stores in-frame clones only, minus some. Clone size and the V and J calls come from that table; the DNA yielded D and trimming. The sample yields tens of thousands of clones, around 81% seen once. The data derive from a study of blood T cell repertoires in COVID-19. Study information: PBMCs, B-cell-depleted T cells, or T cells were the source of the cDNA or gDNA that made up the material.

The source of this sequence is a man at least 80 years old with acute or convalescent COVID-19. The sample comprised peripheral blood.

In DNA, the CDR3 is TGTGCCAGCAGCCTAACCGGGACTAGCGGAGTGGAGACCCAGTACTTC. This codes for CASSLTGTSGVETQYF. The rearrangement joins TRBV27 to TRBJ2-5; TRBD2 matches at 11 bases. Germline V gene data show CDR1 as MNHEY and CDR2 as SMNVEV (reference sequence). Losses at the gene ends were 6 bases for V and 5 bases for J; bases not matched to a gene: 11. This CDR3 region has 16 residues.